These T cell receptor beta chains were read from a single sample in a study of OX40 agonist ivuxolimab in advanced cancers. This table comes from immunoSEQ multiplex PCR, and its TCRdb copy is limited to in-frame clones, with some not included. The sample has 75,000 to 100,000 clones; 84% are singletons. Sample: CD4+ or CD8+ T cells sorted from blood, taken in a trial of the OX40 agonist ivuxolimab. These receptors were obtained from an adult with an advanced solid tumor such as melanoma, head and neck, liver or kidney cancer. The CDR3 runs from the conserved cysteine through the conserved F or W. A D gene is named only where the DNA matches it firmly. A row's size may be missing; if present it is once, few, many or a size class.

V gene,clone size,CDR3 length,D gene,J gene,CDR3 protein,CDR3 DNA
TRBV7-2,-,14,-,TRBJ2-2,CASSRGQNTGELFF,TGTGCCAGCAGCCGAGGACAGAACACCGGGGAGCTGTTTTTT
TRBV5-1,once,13,-,TRBJ2-5,CASSEAGPREQYF,TGCGCCAGCAGCGAGGCGGGACCAAGGGAGCAGTACTTC
TRBV7-8,-,16,-,TRBJ2-1,CASSLGGGTQPREQFF,TGTGCCAGCAGCTTAGGAGGCGGGACGCAGCCAAGGGAGCAGTTCTTC
TRBV9,-,14,-,TRBJ1-6,CASSVGGQGSPLHF,TGTGCCAGCAGCGTTGGGGGCCAGGGTTCACCCCTCCACTTT
TRBV9,-,17,-,TRBJ2-7,CASSPKEGEGRSYEQYF,TGTGCCAGCAGCCCCAAGGAGGGAGAGGGGCGCTCCTACGAGCAGTACTTC
TRBV7-6,once,14,-,TRBJ2-1,CASSLVDGYNEQFF,TGTGCCAGCAGCTTAGTGGACGGTTACAATGAGCAGTTCTTC
TRBV7-2,-,16,-,TRBJ2-7,CASSLEVAGPPGEQYF,TGTGCCAGCAGCTTAGAGGTTGCGGGGCCCCCCGGGGAGCAGTACTTC
TRBV4-1,-,15,-,TRBJ2-3,CASSQLALETDTQYF,TGCGCCAGCAGCCAGCTAGCCTTAGAAACAGATACGCAGTATTTT
TRBV19,-,15,TRBD2,TRBJ2-1,CASRSGSRDYNEQFF,TGTGCCAGTAGAAGCGGGAGCAGGGATTACAATGAGCAGTTCTTC
TRBV2,-,14,-,TRBJ1-1,CASSDPGPIIEAFF,TGTGCCAGCAGTGACCCGGGGCCCATTATTGAAGCTTTCTTT
TRBV29-1,-,12,-,TRBJ1-4,CSVEVRGGKLFF,TGCAGCGTTGAAGTTCGGGGGGGAAAACTGTTTTTT
TRBV5-5,-,13,-,TRBJ1-1,CASSLWGNTEAFF,TGTGCCAGCAGCTTGTGGGGGAACACTGAAGCTTTCTTT
TRBV6-1,-,14,TRBD1,TRBJ1-2,CASSSQQGAYGYTF,TGTGCCAGCAGTTCCCAACAGGGGGCCTATGGCTACACCTTC
TRBV6-1,-,13,-,TRBJ1-2,CASNGGALSGYTF,TGTGCCAGCAATGGGGGGGCTCTCTCTGGCTACACCTTC
TRBV7-2,-,16,TRBD2,TRBJ2-7,CASSLSASGGAYEQYF,TGTGCCAGCAGCTTAAGCGCTAGCGGGGGGGCCTACGAGCAGTACTTC
TRBV15,-,16,TRBD1,TRBJ1-1,CATSRGQGDVNTEAFF,TGTGCCACCAGCAGAGGACAGGGGGATGTGAACACTGAAGCTTTCTTT
TRBV13,-,13,-,TRBJ1-1,CASGYRVATEAFF,TGTGCCAGCGGGTACAGGGTGGCCACTGAAGCTTTCTTT
TRBV7-7,-,13,TRBD1,TRBJ2-5,CASSPDRAKTQYF,TGTGCCAGCAGTCCGGACAGGGCAAAGACCCAGTACTTC
TRBV7-2,-,15,-,TRBJ2-1,CASSLNWGESNEQFF,TGTGCCAGCAGCCTAAATTGGGGGGAGAGCAATGAGCAGTTCTTC
TRBV12-2,once,15,-,TRBJ2-7,CASRFVGSFSYEQYF,TGTGCAAGTCGCTTTGTGGGGAGCTTTTCCTACGAGCAGTACTTC
TRBV6-5,-,14,-,TRBJ1-5,CASAGNRVNQPQHF,TGTGCCAGCGCCGGGAACAGGGTCAATCAGCCCCAGCATTTT
TRBV6-6,-,14,TRBD2,TRBJ2-7,CASRVAGASYEQYF,TGTGCCAGCAGGGTAGCGGGAGCCTCCTACGAGCAGTACTTC
TRBV6-1,-,15,-,TRBJ2-7,CASRPLQGAAYEQYF,TGTGCCAGCAGGCCTTTACAGGGCGCTGCCTACGAGCAGTACTTC
TRBV18,-,14,-,TRBJ2-1,CASSPRADYNEQFF,TGTGCCAGCTCACCTCGGGCAGATTACAATGAGCAGTTCTTC
TRBV27,-,14,-,TRBJ1-1,CASSLLYPRTEAFF,TGTGCCAGCAGTTTACTCTACCCGAGGACTGAAGCTTTCTTT
TRBV27,-,14,-,TRBJ1-1,CASSFKGGRPEAFF,TGTGCCAGCAGTTTTAAGGGCGGGCGACCTGAAGCTTTCTTT
TRBV4-2,-,18,TRBD2,TRBJ2-6,CASSRGLAGASGANVLTF,TGTGCCAGCAGCCGGGGACTAGCGGGAGCCTCCGGGGCCAACGTCCTGACTTTC
TRBV7-6,-,18,TRBD2,TRBJ2-1,CASSLARASGSSWHEQFF,TGTGCCAGCAGCTTAGCGCGGGCTAGCGGGAGTAGTTGGCATGAGCAGTTCTTC
TRBV7-2,-,16,TRBD1,TRBJ1-6,CASSRPGQGVNSPLHF,TGTGCCAGCAGCCGCCCGGGACAGGGGGTGAATTCACCCCTCCACTTT
TRBV7-3,-,16,TRBD2,TRBJ2-1,CASSLVLAGGPNEQFF,TGTGCCAGCAGCTTAGTACTAGCGGGGGGGCCCAATGAGCAGTTCTTC
TRBV27,few,13,TRBD1,TRBJ1-2,CASSPGQDYGYTF,TGTGCCAGCAGCCCGGGACAGGACTATGGCTACACCTTC
TRBV7-2,-,17,TRBD1,TRBJ1-6,CASRNRTGDRPSSPLHF,TGTGCCAGCAGAAATCGAACAGGGGACCGTCCTAGTTCACCCCTCCACTTT
TRBV16,-,16,-,TRBJ2-3,CASSLGRRTSTDTQYF,TGTGCCAGCAGCCTCGGACGGCGTACCAGTACAGATACGCAGTATTTT
TRBV18,-,12,-,TRBJ2-7,CASSPNGYEQYF,TGTGCCAGCTCACCAAACGGCTACGAGCAGTACTTC
TRBV2,-,12,-,TRBJ2-2,CASSRGPGELFF,TGTGCCAGCAGTCGGGGGCCCGGGGAGCTGTTTTTT